Shown below are 30 T cell receptor beta chains from a single sample sequenced in a study of blood T cell repertoires in COVID-19. Data came from immunoSEQ multiplex PCR; TCRdb stores just in-frame clones and leaves some out. The table lists roughly 100,000 clones, nearly 90% of them singletons. What was sequenced was peripheral blood. The receptors here all came from a man between 45 and 60 years old in a cohort sampled during active COVID-19.

The chain recombines TRBV5-1 with TRBJ1-2; a weak D match, TRBD1 (6 bases). This CDR3 has 14 residues. Germline CDR1 and CDR2: SGHRS and YFSETQ. V shed 1 base and J shed 3 bases, with 10 bases lying between them. Here the CDR3 reads CASSLQGHDYGYTF. The CDR3 bases are TGCGCCAGCAGCTTGCAGGGGCACGACTATGGCTACACCTTC.

The gene calls are TRBV5-1 and TRBJ2-3; TRBD2 matches at 11 bases. This CDR3 has 15 residues. The junction had 2 bases not matched to a gene; V was cut back by 2 bases and J by 3 bases. Germline-derived CDR1 and CDR2 are SGHRS and YFSETQ. CDR3 protein: CASSFLAGGTDTQYF. CDR3 in DNA: TGCGCCAGCAGCTTCCTAGCGGGGGGTACAGATACGCAGTATTTT.

The V gene is TRBV19, the J gene TRBJ1-1, with D maybe TRBD1 (5 bases). Trimming pared 10 bases from V and 0 bases from J, leaving 12 bases between. CDR3 length equals 13 residues. From germline, CDR1 is LNHDA and CDR2 SQIVND (reference sequence). CDR3 in amino acids: CATQGWVNTEAFF. The CDR3 DNA reads as TGTGCCACTCAGGGATGGGTGAACACTGAAGCTTTCTTT.

This clone was seen just once. The chain uses TRBV10-3 and TRBJ2-1; D is possibly TRBD1 (5 bases). V lost 7 bases, J lost 0 bases, and 10 bases lay in between. The CDR3 is 14 amino acids. CDR1 and CDR2 (germline): ENHRY, SYGVKD. As DNA, the CDR3 is TGTGCCATCAAAAGGGGCGGCTCCTACAATGAGCAGTTCTTC. It codes for CAIKRGGSYNEQFF.

The chain joins TRBV5-6 to TRBJ1-2; D perhaps matches TRBD1 (5 bases). The CDR3 sequence is 13 residues long. Germline CDR1 is SGHDT and CDR2 is YYEEEE. V lost 4 bases, J lost 4 bases, and 11 bases lay in between. CDR3 DNA: TGTGCCAGCAGCCGGGCGGGGGGCTATGGCTACACCTTC. Amino acids: CASSRAGGYGYTF. Full variable domain (rest looked up from reference TRBV5-6 and TRBJ1-2): DAGVTQSPTHLIKTRGQQVTLRCSPKSGHDTVSWYQQALGQGPQFIFQYYEEEERQRGNFPDRFSGHQFPNYSSELNVNALLLGDSALYLCASSRAGGYGYTFGSGTRLTVV.

This clone occurred once. The V gene is TRBV28, the J gene TRBJ1-1; D remains ambiguous. CDR3 length equals 11 residues. V shed 4 bases and J shed 5 bases, with 5 bases lying between them. Germline V gives CDR1 MDHEN, CDR2 SYDVKM. The CDR3 protein is CASSSETEAFF. In nucleotides, the CDR3 is TGTGCCAGCAGTTCAGAAACTGAAGCTTTCTTT. Full variable domain (rest looked up from reference TRBV28 and TRBJ1-1): DVKVTQSSRYLVKRTGEKVFLECVQDMDHENMFWYRQDPGLGLRLIYFSYDVKMKEKGDIPEGYSVSREKKERFSLILESASTNQTSMYLCASSSETEAFFGQGTRLTVV.

This clone occurred once. The rearrangement uses TRBV28 and TRBJ1-1; a possible D gene is TRBD1 (5 bases). Germline V gene sequence: CDR1 MDHEN, CDR2 SYDVKM. The CDR3 spans 14 residues. V lost 3 bases and J 1 base, leaving 9 bases between the germline ends. As DNA, the CDR3 is TGTGCCAGCAGTTTTCCAGGGTCGAACACTGAAGCTTTCTTT. Translation gives CASSFPGSNTEAFF.

The J gene is TRBJ2-2, the V gene TRBV6-1; D gene uncertain. Trimming stripped 3 bases from V and 7 bases from J, with 12 bases between. This CDR3 has 14 residues. Germline CDR1 reads MNHNS; CDR2 reads SASEGT. The CDR3 reads CASSERNPSGELFF. The CDR3 bases are TGTGCCAGCAGTGAGAGGAATCCGAGCGGGGAGCTGTTTTTT.

This rearrangement joins TRBV27 to TRBJ2-5, with 14 nucleotides matching TRBD2. V lost 6 bases, J lost 5 bases, and 8 bases stayed unmatched. The CDR3 extends over 16 amino acids. The germline gives CDR1 MNHEY, CDR2 SMNVEV (reference sequence). CDR3 nucleotide sequence: TGTGCCAGCAGAGCGACTAGCGGGGGGGCTCGGGAGACCCAGTACTTC. Amino acids: CASRATSGGARETQYF.

V and J are TRBV6-2 or TRBV6-3 and TRBJ2-3, with 9 bases lining up with TRBD2. With 6 bases clipped from V and 8 bases from J, the junction kept 12 bases outside the gene matches. Germline CDR1 and CDR2: MNHEY and SVGEGT. The CDR3 length is 15 residues. This CDR3 is CASSSAGGPFRTQYF. The DNA of the CDR3 is TGTGCCAGCAGCTCCGCGGGGGGGCCATTTCGTACGCAGTATTTT.

This clone was observed a handful of times. The chain links TRBV19 to TRBJ1-5; D not resolved. V was shortened by 1 base and J by 5 bases, with 6 bases between the two germline ends. This CDR3 region has 13 residues. CDR1 and CDR2 (germline): LNHDA, SQIVND (reference sequence). The CDR3 sequence is CASSIVRDQPQHF. Written as DNA, the CDR3 is TGTGCCAGTAGTATAGTGAGGGATCAGCCCCAGCATTTT. Variable domain in full (rest from reference TRBV19 and TRBJ1-5): DGGITQSPKYLFRKEGQNVTLSCEQNLNHDAMYWYRQDPGQGLRLIYYSQIVNDFQKGDIAEGYSVSREKKESFPLTVTSAQKNPTAFYLCASSIVRDQPQHFGDGTRLSIL.

The J gene is TRBJ2-3, the V gene TRBV29-1, with 8 bases fitting TRBD2. With V trimmed by 7 bases and J by 0 bases, 12 bases remained unmatched. Germline V gene lookup returns CDR1 SQVTM and CDR2 ANQGSEA. CDR3 length: 16 residues. CDR3 sequence: CSARPRLATSTDTQYF. CDR3 bases: TGCAGCGCTAGACCGAGACTAGCGACTAGCACAGATACGCAGTATTTT.

V and J are TRBV10-3 and TRBJ1-2; D call uncertain. Germline V CDR1 and CDR2: ENHRY, SYGVKD. This CDR3 has 15 residues. V gave up 2 bases and J gave up 7 bases, with 17 bases separating them. The CDR3 coding sequence is TGTGCCATCAGTGAGCAGTCAGAGGGAGGCAGTGGCTACACCTTC. This translates into CAISEQSEGGSGYTF.

For the CDR3, the DNA is TGTGCCAGCAGCTTCTTGGATACGCAGTATTTT. It translates to CASSFLDTQYF. V gene TRBV5-6 combines with J gene TRBJ2-3, with D unclear. There are 11 residues in the CDR3. CDR1 SGHDT and CDR2 YYEEEE come from the germline V gene. Trimming removed 2 bases from V and 6 bases from J, with 4 bases in between.

This clone has more than one count but fewer than ten. V gene TRBV6-5 combines with J gene TRBJ2-1; 8 bases are shared with TRBD2. CDR3 size: 13 residues. J was trimmed by 8 bases and V by 6 bases; bases with no gene match: 6. Per germline, CDR1 MNHEY and CDR2 SVGAGI. CDR3 amino acids: CASSQLAAYEQFF. The CDR3 DNA is TGTGCCAGCAGCCAACTAGCGGCCTATGAGCAGTTCTTC.

The V gene is TRBV6-2 or TRBV6-3, the J gene TRBJ1-5; D might be TRBD1 (5 bases). The CDR3 is 19 residues long. Per germline, CDR1 MNHEY and CDR2 SVGEGT. V lost 5 bases to trimming and J lost 0 bases, with 23 bases between them. CDR3 amino acids: CASSPLPGLNDYSNQPQHF. CDR3 DNA: TGTGCCAGCAGTCCACTTCCGGGACTCAACGACTATAGCAATCAGCCCCAGCATTTT.

The chain carries TRBV7-2 and TRBJ2-3; the match to TRBD2 covers 9 bases. The CDR3 has 15 residues. J lost 6 bases, V lost 0 bases, and 4 bases had no gene match. Germline V lookup: CDR1 SGHTA, CDR2 FQGNSA. CDR3 sequence: CASSLAAGGLDTQYF. The CDR3, as DNA: TGTGCCAGCAGCTTAGCAGCGGGGGGACTGGATACGCAGTATTTT.

This clone was recorded a few times. The chain has TRBV5-4 and TRBJ2-2, with 8 nucleotides matching TRBD2. The CDR3 covers 18 residues. The junction had 8 bases not matched to a gene; V was cut back by 0 bases and J by 1 base. Germline V gene data show CDR1 as SGHNT and CDR2 as YYREEE (reference sequence). CDR3 sequence (DNA): TGTGCCAGCAGCTTGGGGCGCGAGCGGGGGCGGAACACCGGGGAGCTGTTTTTT. Residues: CASSLGRERGRNTGELFF.

The rearrangement uses TRBV7-9 and TRBJ2-2; TRBD1 agrees at 8 bases. CDR1 is SEHNR and CDR2 is FQNEAQ in the germline V gene (reference sequence). The CDR3 spans 16 residues. Trimming at V came to 5 bases and at J to 1 base, leaving 6 bases not matched to a gene. CDR3: CASSRWTGKNTGELFF. Here the CDR3 DNA reads TGTGCCAGCAGCCGCTGGACAGGGAAGAACACCGGGGAGCTGTTTTTT.

The CDR3 nucleotides are TGTGCCAGTAGTCGCCGAGGACAGGGTCGGGGTGAAAAACTGTTTTTT. The encoded protein is CASSRRGQGRGEKLFF. The rearrangement joins TRBV19 to TRBJ1-4, with 8 bases aligning to TRBD1. Germline V CDR1 and CDR2: LNHDA, SQIVND (reference sequence). The CDR3 runs to 16 residues. Germline trimming cut 5 bases from V and 7 bases from J; bases unmatched to any gene: 12.

V gene TRBV2 combines with J gene TRBJ2-6, with 9 bases that match TRBD1. CDR1 is SNHLY, CDR2 FYNNEI, per germline. The trim removed 6 bases at V and 0 bases at J, leaving 9 bases unmatched. The CDR3 runs to 18 residues. The CDR3 sequence is CASRSFGTGFSGANVLTF. CDR3 nucleotides: TGTGCCAGCAGATCCTTCGGGACAGGGTTCTCTGGGGCCAACGTCCTGACTTTC.

This chain connects TRBV5-6 to TRBJ1-5; D gene unclear. The V end was cut by 0 bases, the J end by 11 bases, with 9 bases between. The germline CDR1 and CDR2 sequences are SGHDT and YYEEEE. This CDR3 comprises 12 residues. CDR3 amino acids: CASSLASGTQHF. The CDR3 DNA is TGTGCCAGCAGCTTGGCCTCGGGGACCCAGCATTTT.

The rearrangement joins TRBV6-2 or TRBV6-3 to TRBJ1-2; 7 nucleotides match TRBD1. The CDR3 has 14 residues. The ends lost 2 bases at V and 4 bases at J; junction bases unmatched: 4. Germline CDR1 reads MNHEY; CDR2 reads SVGEGT. CDR3 in amino acids: CASSYRQGFYGYTF. In DNA, the CDR3 is TGTGCCAGCAGTTACCGACAGGGCTTCTATGGCTACACCTTC.

The gene calls are TRBV5-1 and TRBJ1-2; the D gene is possibly TRBD1 (6 bases). This CDR3 is built from 14 residues. Per the germline V gene, CDR1 is SGHRS and CDR2 is YFSETQ. Deletions cut 2 bases from V and 0 bases from J, with 8 bases between. The CDR3 sequence is CASSFGQTNYGYTF. CDR3 nucleotide sequence: TGCGCCAGCAGCTTCGGACAGACTAACTATGGCTACACCTTC.

This chain connects TRBV2 to TRBJ2-1, with TRBD1 identical over 11 bases. Germline-derived CDR1 and CDR2 are SNHLY and FYNNEI. V was pared by 6 bases and J by 3 bases, with 1 base of the junction left unmatched. CDR3 length: 14 amino acids. CDR3 loop: CASRDRGLYNEQFF. The DNA of the CDR3 is TGTGCCAGCAGGGACAGGGGGCTCTACAATGAGCAGTTCTTC.

This chain uses TRBV3-1 (or the pseudogene TRBV3-2) with TRBJ1-5, with D hard to call. CDR3 length: 16 amino acids. The V gene lost 1 base and the J gene lost 0 bases, with 10 bases spanning the gap. The V gene's germline CDR1 is LGHDT and CDR2 YNNKEL (reference sequence). As DNA, the CDR3 is TGTGCCAGCAGCCAAGGGGCAACCTTTAGCAATCAGCCCCAGCATTTT. This gives the protein CASSQGATFSNQPQHF.

The chain links TRBV5-1 to TRBJ1-5, with TRBD1 matching 7 bases. Looked up from germline, CDR1 is SGHRS and CDR2 is YFSETQ. This CDR3 is 14 amino acids long. Unmatched junction bases numbered 4, after V lost 0 bases and J lost 7 bases. CDR3 nucleotide sequence: TGCGCCAGCAGCTTGGAGGCAGGGGGACAGCCCCAGCATTTT. This codes for CASSLEAGGQPQHF.

The chain recombines TRBV3-1 (or the pseudogene TRBV3-2) with TRBJ2-1; 9 bases are a match to TRBD1. This CDR3 spans 16 amino acids. In germline, CDR1 is LGHDT, CDR2 YNNKEL (reference sequence). The V gene end was trimmed by 4 bases and the J gene end by 7 bases; junction bases not matched to a gene: 11. CDR3 sequence (DNA): TGTGCCAGCAGCCGGGTTTTACGGGACAGGGTAAATGAGCAGTTCTTC. Translating gives CASSRVLRDRVNEQFF.

The rearrangement links TRBV11-2 to TRBJ2-2; 7 nucleotides match TRBD2. Germline V gene lookup returns CDR1 SGHAT and CDR2 FQNNGV. With V trimmed by 11 bases and J by 6 bases, 15 bases remained unmatched. CDR3 length equals 15 residues. The chain's CDR3 is CAGTGGSPNAGELFF. The CDR3 nucleotides are TGTGCCGGGACCGGGGGGTCCCCTAACGCCGGGGAGCTGTTTTTT.

The gene calls are TRBV2 and TRBJ2-3; maybe TRBD1 (6 bases). This CDR3 comprises 13 residues. In germline, CDR1 is SNHLY, CDR2 FYNNEI. The ends were cut back, 9 bases at V and 2 bases at J, with 12 bases in the middle. CDR3: CARGAFDTDTQYF. DNA for the CDR3: TGTGCCAGGGGGGCCTTTGACACAGATACGCAGTATTTT.